This TCR beta chain is from a study of shared clonotypes between healthy human individuals. Study findings and constraints: Some clonotypes were shared by all four sorted-subset donors, while others were not shared. The non-shared ones had lower generation probabilities than the shared ones. Researchers sampled only blood; tissue repertoires likely differ.

The CDR3 totals 13 residues. CDR1 and CDR2 (germline): MNHEY, SMNVEV (reference sequence). Trimming pared 7 bases from V and 2 bases from J, leaving 11 bases between. As defined, naive CD8 cells were CD45RO-negative and positively selected for CCR7, with terminally differentiated effector memory CD45RA+ cells excluded. Assay used: immunoSEQ multiplex PCR; TCRdb lists only in-frame clones, some missing. Seen here are about 2 million clones, less than 95% observed once, and the top ten hold about 1.1%. Turning to this clone: The antigen is unknown.

The TCR originated in a man aged 18 to 29 in good health. The chain links TRBV27 to TRBJ1-1, with a tentative D call TRBD1 (5 bases). Sequenced sample: naive CD8+ T cells sorted from blood. The CDR3 region has the DNA TGTGCCAGCATGGGGGGAGGTAACACTGAAGCTTTCTTT. Protein product: CASMGGGNTEAFF.